What follows are 30 T cell receptor beta chains derived from one specimen sequenced in a study of blood T cells in healthy people across ages. With a J-beta primer mix and a sample-barcoded 5' primer, a second PCR ran roughly 6 to 11 cycles. TCRdb reprocessed the 5' RACE reads with MiXCR, giving one entry per CDR3 protein. The table shows about 580,000 distinct CDR3 sequences, with around 48% occurring only once. The specimen sequenced was blood. Receptors originate from a man of 80 years or more in good health.

About this clonotype itself: One junction end disagrees with the germline gene, perhaps due to a read error. This sequence joins TRBV5-1 and TRBJ2-5; the D gene could be TRBD1 or TRBD2 (5 bases each). Germline V gene sequence: CDR1 SGHRS, CDR2 YFSETQ. The CDR3 loop spans 14 amino acids. The DNA for the CDR3 is TGCGCCAGCAGCAAGCAGGGAGCACAAGAGATCCAGTACTTC. The encoded protein is CASSKQGAQEIQYF.

The chain combines TRBV20-1 with TRBJ1-1; a possible D gene is TRBD1 (5 bases). The V and J ends lost 1 base and 1 base respectively, with 10 bases between them. The germline gives CDR1 DFQATT, CDR2 SNEGSKA (reference sequence). The CDR3 runs 14 residues. The CDR3 spells CSARVGRGNTEAFF. The CDR3 nucleotides read TGCAGTGCTAGAGTCGGGAGGGGGAACACTGAAGCTTTCTTT.

The V and J genes are TRBV7-3 and TRBJ2-5, with 10 bases matching TRBD2. The CDR3 has 17 amino acids. Trimming cost V 5 bases and J 5 bases; bases outside gene matches: 14. In germline, CDR1 is SGHTA, CDR2 FQGTGA. The CDR3 is CASSPKRLAGGGETQYF. The CDR3, as DNA: TGTGCCAGCAGCCCAAAGAGACTAGCGGGTGGCGGGGAGACCCAGTACTTC.

This clonotype was seen more than once but under ten times. The gene calls are TRBV27 and TRBJ2-1; TRBD2 agrees at 10 bases. Germline V gene lookup returns CDR1 MNHEY and CDR2 SMNVEV (reference sequence). J was trimmed by 15 bases and V by 3 bases; bases with no gene match: 11. The CDR3 consists of 14 residues. This CDR3 is CASSLELAGALLFF. The CDR3 nucleotides read TGTGCCAGCAGTTTGGAGCTAGCGGGGGCACTGCTGTTCTTC.

This sequence joins TRBV20-1 and TRBJ2-1, with TRBD2 identical over 7 bases. Losses at the gene ends were 5 bases for V and 0 bases for J; bases not matched to a gene: 7. This CDR3 has 15 amino acids. Germline V CDR1 and CDR2: DFQATT, SNEGSKA (reference sequence). The chain's CDR3 is CSAGGDASSYNEQFF. As DNA, the CDR3 is TGCAGTGCTGGGGGGGACGCGAGCTCCTACAATGAGCAGTTCTTC.

The chain is built from TRBV18 and TRBJ2-7, with D possibly matching TRBD1 (6 bases). The CDR3 length is 15 residues. Trimming took off 6 bases at V and 2 bases at J, with 17 bases between the two ends. CDR1 is KGHSH and CDR2 is LQKENI in the germline V gene. This CDR3 reads CASSRTGQRTYEQYF. The DNA of the CDR3 is TGTGCCAGCTCCCGGACGGGACAAAGGACCTACGAGCAGTACTTC.

This chain connects TRBV5-1 to TRBJ2-4; a weak D match, TRBD1 (5 bases). The J call may be faulty, since TRBJ2-7 better matches the DNA end. Germline lookup yields CDR1 SGHRS and CDR2 YFSETQ. This CDR3 comprises 14 residues. CDR3 nucleotide sequence: TGCGCCAGCAGCTTGGGACAGCCGGCCTACGAGCAGTACTTC. It translates to CASSLGQPAYEQYF.

The rearrangement uses TRBV4-1 and TRBJ2-7; D not resolved. The length of the CDR3 is 14 residues. Germline CDR1 reads MGHRA; CDR2 reads YSYEKL. V dropped 0 bases and J dropped 3 bases, with 9 bases sitting between them. CDR3 in amino acids: CASSQDARNYEQYF. The CDR3 DNA is TGCGCCAGCAGCCAAGATGCCAGGAACTACGAGCAGTACTTC.

This clonotype came up a few times. The genes are TRBV29-1 and TRBJ1-1; D possibly corresponds to TRBD1 (5 bases). Per the germline V gene, CDR1 is SQVTM and CDR2 is ANQGSEA. The CDR3 totals 13 residues. The germline V and J ends were trimmed by 4 bases and 0 bases, with 9 bases remaining between them. The CDR3 region has the DNA TGCAGCGTTGGGAGGGGAATGAACACTGAAGCTTTCTTT. This translates into CSVGRGMNTEAFF.

This clonotype was detected once. The CDR3 region is CASTAVNTGELFF. CDR3 DNA: TGTGCCAGCACGGCGGTGAACACCGGGGAGCTGTTTTTT. The gene calls are TRBV6-2 or TRBV6-3 and TRBJ2-2; D unclear. V lost 7 bases to trimming and J lost 1 base, with 7 bases between them. This CDR3 spans 13 amino acids. Germline lookup yields CDR1 MNHEY and CDR2 SVGEGT.

This rearrangement joins TRBV4-3 to TRBJ1-2, with TRBD1 matching 9 bases. V gave up 0 bases and J gave up 12 bases; unmatched junction bases: 5. The CDR3 totals 13 residues. The germline V gene has CDR1 LGHNA and CDR2 YSLEER. CDR3 nucleotide sequence: TGCGCCAGCAGCCAAGAACAGGGGGCCGGCCACACCTTC. Amino acid sequence: CASSQEQGAGHTF.

The chain recombines TRBV4-2 with TRBJ2-2; D may be TRBD2 (5 bases). The ends were cut back, 1 base at V and 7 bases at J, with 16 bases in the middle. This CDR3 region has 16 residues. Germline V CDR1 and CDR2: LGHNA, YNFKEQ. In nucleotides, the CDR3 is TGTGCCAGCAGCCAAGTTGGGATAGCGTCCGACGGGGAGCTGTTTTTT. Translated, it gives CASSQVGIASDGELFF.

This clonotype was counted between two and nine times. This chain connects TRBV27 to TRBJ1-2, with 8 bases lining up with TRBD1. This CDR3 is built from 16 residues. The V gene end was trimmed by 1 base and the J gene end by 7 bases; junction bases not matched to a gene: 11. Per the germline V gene, CDR1 is MNHEY and CDR2 is SMNVEV (reference sequence). Written as DNA, the CDR3 is TGTGCCAGCAGTTTATGGCAGGGGGCCGGTGGTGGTGGCTACACCTTC. Translated, it gives CASSLWQGAGGGGYTF.

This clonotype was found once. The chain carries TRBV12-3 or TRBV12-4 and TRBJ2-1, with 7 bases lining up with TRBD1. The CDR3 totals 15 residues. V lost 1 base and J lost 3; bases outside the gene matches: 3. CDR3 residues: CASSLGQGYYNEQFF. CDR3 DNA: TGTGCCAGCAGTTTAGGACAGGGATACTACAATGAGCAGTTCTTC.

This rearrangement joins TRBV24-1 to TRBJ2-4, with D perhaps TRBD1 (5 bases). V lost 5 bases to trimming and J lost 5 bases, with 15 bases between them. The CDR3 contains 15 residues. Germline V gene lookup returns CDR1 KGHDR and CDR2 SFDVKD. DNA for the CDR3: TGTGCCACCAGTGCTGGCCAGGGAAGGGAAAACATTCAGTACTTC. Translating it yields CATSAGQGRENIQYF.

This clonotype was detected once. The chain uses TRBV6-2 or TRBV6-3 and TRBJ2-3; D is possibly TRBD2 (6 bases). Germline lookup yields CDR1 MNHEY and CDR2 SVGEGT. The CDR3 sequence is 15 residues long. V was pared by 5 bases and J by 4 bases, with 16 bases between. For the CDR3, the DNA is TGTGCCAGCAGTGGAGGACTATCCATCGCAGATACGCAGTATTTT. It is translated as CASSGGLSIADTQYF.

The J gene is TRBJ2-2, the V gene TRBV5-1; a weak D match, TRBD2 (6 bases). Germline lookup yields CDR1 SGHRS and CDR2 YFSETQ. CDR3 length: 12 residues. Trimming left V 5 bases short and J 9 bases short, with 11 bases between. CDR3 sequence: CASRFTSWELFF. The DNA of the CDR3 is TGCGCCAGCAGGTTCACTAGCTGGGAGCTGTTTTTT.

For this clonotype: A much larger clone sits a single nucleotide away, making a read error possible. The chain employs TRBV6-6 and TRBJ1-5; the D gene is possibly TRBD1 (5 bases). Germline V gives CDR1 MNHNY, CDR2 SVGAGI (reference sequence). V lost 6 bases and J 3 bases, leaving 15 bases between the germline ends. The length of the CDR3 is 15 residues. CDR3 sequence (DNA): TGTGCCAGCAGCTCCTGCCAGGGTCCCAATCAGCCCCAGCATTTT. The encoded protein is CASSSCQGPNQPQHF.

This chain uses TRBV2 with TRBJ1-1; possible D gene TRBD1, 5 bases. CDR1 is SNHLY, CDR2 FYNNEI, per germline. This CDR3 comprises 13 residues. V lost 4 bases to trimming and J lost 3 bases, with 9 bases between them. The CDR3, as DNA: TGTGCCAGCAGTGGTTCCAGGGACACTGAAGCTTTCTTT. The encoded protein is CASSGSRDTEAFF.

V usage is TRBV20-1 and J usage is TRBJ1-2; no clear D gene. CDR1 is DFQATT, CDR2 SNEGSKA, per germline (reference sequence). The ends were cut back, 6 bases at V and 8 bases at J, with 16 bases in the middle. The CDR3 loop spans 12 amino acids. CDR3 nucleotides: TGCAGTGCACACACGGTTTTATACGGCTACACCTTC. Translation gives CSAHTVLYGYTF.

This clonotype occurred a few times. The chain employs TRBV7-3 and TRBJ2-1, with D unresolved. The CDR3 is 13 amino acids. Germline V gene lookup returns CDR1 SGHTA and CDR2 FQGTGA. With 6 bases removed from V and 5 bases from J, the gap between germline ends came to 11 bases. The CDR3 reads CASSPNSDNEQFF. Written as DNA, the CDR3 is TGTGCCAGCAGTCCAAACTCAGACAATGAGCAGTTCTTC.

A word on this clonotype: A much larger clone differs by one base, so this may be a read error. V and J are TRBV6-6 and TRBJ2-7; 8 bases are a match to TRBD1. Per germline, CDR1 MNHNY and CDR2 SVGAGI (reference sequence). The CDR3 is 15 residues long. Trimming removed 6 bases from V and 3 bases from J; junction bases left unmatched: 10. The CDR3, as DNA: TGTGCCAGCAGGGCCAGGGGGCTAGGTAACTACGAGCAGTACTTC. Translated, it gives CASRARGLGNYEQYF.

The chain joins TRBV6-6 to TRBJ1-1; TRBD1 might be the D (5 bases). The CDR3 has 14 amino acids. The V end lost 2 bases, the J end lost 5 bases, and 12 bases lay between the germline ends. CDR1 is MNHNY, CDR2 SVGAGI, per germline (reference sequence). CDR3 nucleotide sequence: TGTGCCAGCAGTTACGCCCAGGGCTGGACTGAAGCTTTCTTT. It is translated as CASSYAQGWTEAFF.

The CDR3 loop is CASSLRGPFDLRLGATEAFF. CDR3 DNA sequence: TGTGCCAGCAGCTTACGGGGCCCCTTCGATCTGCGGCTGGGGGCCACTGAAGCTTTCTTT. This chain joins TRBV11-2 and TRBJ1-1; tentative D call: TRBD1 (6 bases). The CDR3 is made up of 20 amino acids. CDR1 is SGHAT and CDR2 is FQNNGV in the germline V gene. Trimming took off 2 bases at V and 4 bases at J, with 29 bases between the two ends.

This clonotype was seen repeatedly, ten times or more. The rearrangement joins TRBV7-9 to TRBJ2-1, with D perhaps TRBD1 or TRBD2 (7 bases each). This CDR3 contains 13 residues. The germline CDR1 and CDR2 sequences are SEHNR and FQNEAQ (reference sequence). Between the trimmed V and J ends, which lost 0 bases and 10 bases, there was a span of 10 bases. CDR3 in DNA: TGTGCCAGCAGCTTAGCGGGAGGGGGCGAGCAGTTCTTC. Protein: CASSLAGGGEQFF.

The chain recombines TRBV2 with TRBJ2-5; D not certain. Judging by the DNA end, TRBJ2-7 fits better; the J call may be wrong. The CDR3 is made up of 13 amino acids. Germline V lookup: CDR1 SNHLY, CDR2 FYNNEI. CDR3: CASFQGGVYEQYF. CDR3 sequence (DNA): TGTGCCAGCTTCCAAGGTGGGGTCTACGAGCAGTACTTC.

In DNA, the CDR3 is TGCGCCAGCAGCCAAGGTCGCCGTGGGACGGAGACCCAGTACTTC. Protein: CASSQGRRGTETQYF. The chain has TRBV4-1 and TRBJ2-7, with D perhaps TRBD1 or TRBD2 (5 bases each). The J call may be mistaken, given a closer DNA end match to TRBJ2-5. The CDR3 sequence is 15 residues long. Germline V gene data show CDR1 as MGHRA and CDR2 as YSYEKL.

This clonotype has at least ten counts. This chain links TRBV10-3 with TRBJ2-1, with TRBD1 as a possible D gene (6 bases). Germline CDR1 and CDR2: ENHRY and SYGVKD. The CDR3 covers 16 residues. Trimming stripped 10 bases from V and 7 bases from J, with 26 bases between. CDR3 DNA sequence: TGTGCCACCAATGCCGTCGACAGGTCCTCCGGAAATGAGCAGTTCTTC. Residues: CATNAVDRSSGNEQFF.

V gene TRBV7-2 combines with J gene TRBJ1-4; D gene uncertain. Trimming took 6 bases from V and 7 from J, leaving 12 bases between them. Germline lookup yields CDR1 SGHTA and CDR2 FQGNSA. There are 13 residues in the CDR3. CDR3 amino acids: CASRIDSREKLFF. CDR3 bases: TGTGCCAGCAGGATAGATTCGCGTGAAAAACTGTTTTTT.

The chain carries TRBV7-2 and TRBJ2-5, with D perhaps TRBD2 (5 bases). The V end lost 2 bases, the J end lost 0 bases, and 10 bases lay between the germline ends. CDR1 and CDR2 (germline): SGHTA, FQGNSA. The CDR3 is 15 residues long. The DNA for the CDR3 is TGTGCCAGCAGCTTATTGAGCGGAAACCAAGAGACCCAGTACTTC. Amino acid sequence: CASSLLSGNQETQYF. Complete variable domain (other parts from reference TRBV7-2 and TRBJ2-5): GAGVSQSPSNKVTEKGKDVELRCDPISGHTALYWYRQSLGQGLEFLIYFQGNSAPDKSGLPSDRFSAERTGGSVSTLTIQRTQQEDSAVYLCASSLLSGNQETQYFGPGTRLLVL.